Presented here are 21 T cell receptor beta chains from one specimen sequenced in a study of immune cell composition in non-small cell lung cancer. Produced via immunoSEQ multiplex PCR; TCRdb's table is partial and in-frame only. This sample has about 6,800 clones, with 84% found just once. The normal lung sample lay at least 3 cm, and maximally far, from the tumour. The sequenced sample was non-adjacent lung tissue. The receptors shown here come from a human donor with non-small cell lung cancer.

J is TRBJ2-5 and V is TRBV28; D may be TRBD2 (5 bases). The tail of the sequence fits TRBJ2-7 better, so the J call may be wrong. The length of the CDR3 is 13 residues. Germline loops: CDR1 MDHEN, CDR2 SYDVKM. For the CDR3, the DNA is TGTGCCAGCAGTCGGGGAATATCCTACGAGCAGTACTTC. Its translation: CASSRGISYEQYF.

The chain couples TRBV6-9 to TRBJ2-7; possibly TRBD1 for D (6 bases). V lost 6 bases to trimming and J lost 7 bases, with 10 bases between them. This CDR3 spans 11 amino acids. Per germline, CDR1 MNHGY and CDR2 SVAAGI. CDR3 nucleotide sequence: TGTGCCAGCAGCCCAGGGGAAGAGCAGTACTTC. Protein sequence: CASSPGEEQYF.

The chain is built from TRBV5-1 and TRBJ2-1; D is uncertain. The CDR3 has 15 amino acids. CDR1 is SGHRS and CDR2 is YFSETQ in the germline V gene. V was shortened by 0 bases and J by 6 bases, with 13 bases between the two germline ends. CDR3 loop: CASSLGTDGGNEQFF. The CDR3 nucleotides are TGCGCCAGCAGCTTGGGAACCGACGGCGGCAATGAGCAGTTCTTC.

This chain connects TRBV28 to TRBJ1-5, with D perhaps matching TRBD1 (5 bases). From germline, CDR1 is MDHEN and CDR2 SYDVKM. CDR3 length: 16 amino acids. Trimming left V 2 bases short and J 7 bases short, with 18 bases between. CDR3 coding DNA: TGTGCCAGCAGTTTAAGGGGCGCAGGAACCCACCAGCCCCAGCATTTT. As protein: CASSLRGAGTHQPQHF.

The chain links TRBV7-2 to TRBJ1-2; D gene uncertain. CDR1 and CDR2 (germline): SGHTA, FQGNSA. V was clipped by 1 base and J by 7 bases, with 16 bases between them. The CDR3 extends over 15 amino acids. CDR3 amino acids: CASSLEGNQRRGYTF. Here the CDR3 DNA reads TGTGCCAGCAGCTTAGAAGGCAATCAGCGGCGTGGCTACACCTTC. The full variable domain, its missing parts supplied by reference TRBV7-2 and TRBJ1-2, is GAGVSQSPSNKVTEKGKDVELRCDPISGHTALYWYRQSLGQGLEFLIYFQGNSAPDKSGLPSDRFSAERTGGSVSTLTIQRTQQEDSAVYLCASSLEGNQRRGYTFGSGTRLTVV.

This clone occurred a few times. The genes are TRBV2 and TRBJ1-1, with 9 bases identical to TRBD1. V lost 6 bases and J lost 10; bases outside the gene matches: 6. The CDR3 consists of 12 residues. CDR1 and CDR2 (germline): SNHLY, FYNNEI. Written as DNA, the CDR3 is TGTGCCAGCAGGGGACAGGGCGGGGGAGCTTTCTTT. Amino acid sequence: CASRGQGGGAFF.

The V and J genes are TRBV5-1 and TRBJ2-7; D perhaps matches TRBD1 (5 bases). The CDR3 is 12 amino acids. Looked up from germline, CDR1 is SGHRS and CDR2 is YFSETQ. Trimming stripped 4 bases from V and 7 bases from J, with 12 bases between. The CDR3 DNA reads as TGCGCCAGCAGCAGTTCCAGGGTTGAGCAGTACTTC. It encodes CASSSSRVEQYF.

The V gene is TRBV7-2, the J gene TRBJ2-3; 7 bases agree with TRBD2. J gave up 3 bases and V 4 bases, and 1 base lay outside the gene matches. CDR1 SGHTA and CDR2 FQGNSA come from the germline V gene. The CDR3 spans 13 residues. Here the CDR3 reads CASSSGGTDTQYF. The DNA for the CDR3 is TGTGCCAGCAGCTCCGGGGGGACAGATACGCAGTATTTT.

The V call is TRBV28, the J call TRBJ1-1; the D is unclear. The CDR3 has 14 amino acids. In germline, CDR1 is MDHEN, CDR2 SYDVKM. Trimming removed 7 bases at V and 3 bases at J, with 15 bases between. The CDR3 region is CASITHSRDTEAFF. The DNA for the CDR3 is TGTGCCAGCATTACTCACAGTCGGGACACTGAAGCTTTCTTT.

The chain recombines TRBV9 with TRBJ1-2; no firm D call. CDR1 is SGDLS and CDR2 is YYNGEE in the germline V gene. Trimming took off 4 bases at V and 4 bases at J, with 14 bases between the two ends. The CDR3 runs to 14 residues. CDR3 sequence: CASSLRAGLYGYTF. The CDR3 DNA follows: TGTGCCAGCAGCTTAAGGGCTGGGCTCTATGGCTACACCTTC. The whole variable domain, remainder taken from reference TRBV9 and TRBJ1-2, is DSGVTQTPKHLITATGQRVTLRCSPRSGDLSVYWYQQSLDQGLQFLIQYYNGEERAKGNILERFSAQQFPDLHSELNLSSLELGDSALYFCASSLRAGLYGYTFGSGTRLTVV.

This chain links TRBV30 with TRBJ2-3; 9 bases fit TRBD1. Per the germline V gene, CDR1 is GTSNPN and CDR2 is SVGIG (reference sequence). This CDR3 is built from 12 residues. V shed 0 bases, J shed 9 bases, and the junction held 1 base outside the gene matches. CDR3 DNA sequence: TGTGCCTGGAGTGTAGGGACAGGGACGCAGTATTTT. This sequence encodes CAWSVGTGTQYF.

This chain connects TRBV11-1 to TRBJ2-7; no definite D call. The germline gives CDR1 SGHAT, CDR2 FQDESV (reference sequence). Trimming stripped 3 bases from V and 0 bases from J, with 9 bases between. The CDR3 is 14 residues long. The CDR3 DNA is TGTGCCAGCAGCTTTCAGGCCGACTCCTACGAGCAGTACTTC. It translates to CASSFQADSYEQYF.

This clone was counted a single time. The CDR3 DNA is TGCAGCTCGGTCGGGGACAGGGCCACCGGGGAGCTGTTTTTT. Its translation is CSSVGDRATGELFF. This chain uses TRBV29-1 with TRBJ2-2; 9 bases line up with TRBD1. Trimming cost V 8 bases and J 4 bases; bases outside gene matches: 8. The CDR3 spans 14 residues. Germline lookup yields CDR1 SQVTM and CDR2 ANQGSEA.

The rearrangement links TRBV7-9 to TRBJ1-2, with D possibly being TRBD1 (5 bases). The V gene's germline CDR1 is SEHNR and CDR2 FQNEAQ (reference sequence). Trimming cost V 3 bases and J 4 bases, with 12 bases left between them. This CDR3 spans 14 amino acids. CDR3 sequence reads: CASSFGRGGYGYTF. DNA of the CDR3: TGTGCCAGCAGCTTCGGTAGGGGCGGCTATGGCTACACCTTC.

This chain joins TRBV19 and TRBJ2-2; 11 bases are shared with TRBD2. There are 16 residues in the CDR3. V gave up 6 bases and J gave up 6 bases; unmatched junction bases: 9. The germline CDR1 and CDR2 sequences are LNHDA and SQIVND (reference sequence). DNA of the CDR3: TGTGCCAGTAGACGTAGCGGGGGGGCCGGGGCCGGGGAGCTGTTTTTT. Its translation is CASRRSGGAGAGELFF.

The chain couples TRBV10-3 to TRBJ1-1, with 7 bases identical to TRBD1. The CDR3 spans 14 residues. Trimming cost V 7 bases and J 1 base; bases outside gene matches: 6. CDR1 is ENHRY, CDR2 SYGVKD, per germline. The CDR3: CAITRQGPNTEAFF. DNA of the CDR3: TGTGCCATCACTCGACAGGGTCCGAACACTGAAGCTTTCTTT.

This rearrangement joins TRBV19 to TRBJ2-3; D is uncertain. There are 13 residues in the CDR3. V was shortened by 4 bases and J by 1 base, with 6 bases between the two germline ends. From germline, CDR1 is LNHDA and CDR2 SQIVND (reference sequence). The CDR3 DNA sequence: TGTGCCAGTAGTACCCGGGGCACAGATACGCAGTATTTT. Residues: CASSTRGTDTQYF.

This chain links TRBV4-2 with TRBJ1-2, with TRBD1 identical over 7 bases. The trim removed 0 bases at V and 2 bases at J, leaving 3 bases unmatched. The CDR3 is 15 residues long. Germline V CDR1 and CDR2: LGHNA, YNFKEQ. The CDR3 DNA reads TGTGCCAGCAGCCAAGACGCGGGACAGAACTATGGCTACACCTTC. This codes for CASSQDAGQNYGYTF.

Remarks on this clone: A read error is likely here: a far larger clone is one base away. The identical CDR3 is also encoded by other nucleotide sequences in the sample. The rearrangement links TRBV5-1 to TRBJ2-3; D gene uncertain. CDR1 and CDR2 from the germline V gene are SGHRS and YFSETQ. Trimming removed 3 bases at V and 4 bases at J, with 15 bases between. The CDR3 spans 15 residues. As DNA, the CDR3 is TGCGCCAGCAGCTCTCAACGGCGTCCCGCAGATACGCAGTATTTT. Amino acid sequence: CASSSQRRPADTQYF.

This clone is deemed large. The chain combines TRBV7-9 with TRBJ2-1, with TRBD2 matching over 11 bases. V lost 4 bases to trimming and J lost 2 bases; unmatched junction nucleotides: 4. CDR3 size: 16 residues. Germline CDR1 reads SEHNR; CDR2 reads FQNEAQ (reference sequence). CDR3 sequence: CASSWPTSGAYNEQFF. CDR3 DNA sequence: TGTGCCAGCAGCTGGCCGACTAGCGGGGCCTACAATGAGCAGTTCTTC.

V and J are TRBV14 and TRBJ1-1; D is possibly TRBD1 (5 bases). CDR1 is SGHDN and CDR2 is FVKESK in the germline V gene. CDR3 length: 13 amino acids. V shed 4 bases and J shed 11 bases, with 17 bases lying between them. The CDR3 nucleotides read TGTGCCAGCAGCCCTAGACTAGGGGAGCATGCTTTCTTT. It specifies CASSPRLGEHAFF.